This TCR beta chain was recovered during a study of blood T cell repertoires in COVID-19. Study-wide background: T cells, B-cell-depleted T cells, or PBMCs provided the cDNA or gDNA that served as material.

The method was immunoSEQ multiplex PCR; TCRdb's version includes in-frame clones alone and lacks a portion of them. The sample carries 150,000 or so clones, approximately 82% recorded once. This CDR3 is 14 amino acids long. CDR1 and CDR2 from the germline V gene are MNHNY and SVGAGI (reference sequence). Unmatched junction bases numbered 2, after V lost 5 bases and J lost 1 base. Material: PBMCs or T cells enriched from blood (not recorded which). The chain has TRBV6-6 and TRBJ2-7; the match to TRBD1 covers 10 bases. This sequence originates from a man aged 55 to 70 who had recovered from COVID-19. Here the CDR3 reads CASSPGQGSYEQYF. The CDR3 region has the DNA TGTGCCAGCAGTCCGGGACAGGGGTCCTACGAGCAGTACTTC.